The rows below give T cell receptor beta chains drawn from one sample of a study of CD8 T cells in ankylosing spondylitis. In TCRdb, the 5' RACE reads were re-called with MiXCR into one record per CDR3 protein. Found here are roughly 440,000 distinct CDR3 sequences, roughly 15% of them singletons; the top ten hold just over 1%. The sequencing sample was made of blood, either unsorted or a sorted T cell fraction (not recorded which). The receptor source for this set is a male donor with ankylosing spondylitis. CDR3s include the opening cysteine and the closing phenylalanine or tryptophan. Each record gives: D gene, V gene, J gene, clone size, CDR3 protein, CDR3 DNA. A D gene is named only where the DNA matches it firmly. A row's size may be missing; if present it is once, few, many or a size class.

D gene: TRBD1; V gene: TRBV11-2; J gene: TRBJ2-6; clone size: few; CDR3 protein: CASSARQGTNDGANVLTF; CDR3 DNA: TGTGCCAGCAGCGCAAGACAGGGCACCAACGACGGGGCCAACGTCCTGACTTTC
D gene: NA; V gene: TRBV5-6; J gene: TRBJ2-2; clone size: NA; CDR3 protein: CASSLFTGSNTGELFF; CDR3 DNA: TGTGCCAGCAGCTTGTTTACGGGTTCGAACACCGGGGAGCTGTTTTTT
D gene: TRBD1; V gene: TRBV20-1; J gene: TRBJ1-6; clone size: NA; CDR3 protein: CSATDRGPSSYNSPLHF; CDR3 DNA: TGCAGTGCCACAGACAGGGGCCCAAGCTCCTATAATTCACCCCTCCACTTT
D gene: NA; V gene: TRBV11-3; J gene: TRBJ2-5; clone size: NA; CDR3 protein: CASSASKSLGKETQYF; CDR3 DNA: TGTGCCAGCAGCGCCTCCAAATCGCTAGGGAAAGAGACCCAGTACTTC
D gene: NA; V gene: TRBV7-9; J gene: TRBJ1-5; clone size: NA; CDR3 protein: CASSPSGVSNQPQHF; CDR3 DNA: TGTGCCAGCAGCCCCTCGGGGGTTAGCAATCAGCCCCAGCATTTT
D gene: NA; V gene: TRBV30; J gene: TRBJ1-3; clone size: few; CDR3 protein: CAWSTGLSSGNTIYF; CDR3 DNA: TGTGCCTGGAGTACAGGGTTAAGCTCTGGAAACACCATATATTTT
D gene: TRBD2; V gene: TRBV3-1; J gene: TRBJ2-7; clone size: NA; CDR3 protein: CATSQGLAGVYEQYF; CDR3 DNA: TGTGCCACCAGCCAGGGACTAGCGGGCGTCTACGAGCAGTACTTC
D gene: TRBD2; V gene: TRBV18; J gene: TRBJ2-3; clone size: few; CDR3 protein: CASSPGFPGGIDTQYF; CDR3 DNA: TGTGCCAGCTCACCAGGATTTCCGGGGGGAATAGATACGCAGTATTTT
D gene: TRBD1; V gene: TRBV20-1; J gene: TRBJ1-1; clone size: NA; CDR3 protein: CSAFRQGAGTEAFF; CDR3 DNA: TGCAGTGCTTTCAGACAGGGGGCCGGCACTGAAGCTTTCTTT
D gene: NA; V gene: TRBV28; J gene: TRBJ1-4; clone size: NA; CDR3 protein: CASSSPGQLKNEKLFF; CDR3 DNA: TGTGCCAGCAGTTCCCCTGGACAGTTAAAAAATGAAAAACTGTTTTTT
D gene: TRBD1; V gene: TRBV2; J gene: TRBJ2-1; clone size: NA; CDR3 protein: CASGWDRLVHEQFF; CDR3 DNA: TGTGCCAGCGGATGGGACAGATTAGTGCATGAGCAGTTCTTC
D gene: TRBD1; V gene: TRBV12-3/TRBV12-4; J gene: TRBJ2-3; clone size: many; CDR3 protein: CASSRDRGTQYF; CDR3 DNA: TGTGCCAGCAGTCGTGACAGGGGAACGCAGTATTTT
D gene: NA; V gene: TRBV20-1; J gene: TRBJ2-1; clone size: few; CDR3 protein: CSASPNPGEQFF; CDR3 DNA: TGCAGTGCTAGCCCAAACCCAGGTGAGCAGTTCTTC
D gene: NA; V gene: TRBV5-1; J gene: TRBJ2-7; clone size: few; CDR3 protein: CASSLAGRSTYEQYF; CDR3 DNA: TGCGCCAGCAGCTTGGCCGGCAGAAGTACCTACGAGCAGTACTTC
D gene: NA; V gene: TRBV20-1; J gene: TRBJ2-4; clone size: NA; CDR3 protein: CSAQLSTQPGDIQYF; CDR3 DNA: TGCAGTGCTCAACTTTCGACACAACCCGGGGACATTCAGTACTTC
D gene: TRBD1; V gene: TRBV12-3/TRBV12-4; J gene: TRBJ1-1; clone size: few; CDR3 protein: CASSARDRGLMRDGGAEAFF; CDR3 DNA: TGTGCCAGCAGTGCCCGGGACAGGGGGTTGATGAGGGATGGTGGCGCTGAAGCTTTCTTT
D gene: NA; V gene: TRBV5-1; J gene: TRBJ2-3; clone size: few; CDR3 protein: CASQGSTDTQYF; CDR3 DNA: TGCGCCAGTCAGGGGTCCACAGATACGCAGTATTTT
D gene: TRBD1; V gene: TRBV27; J gene: TRBJ2-2; clone size: few; CDR3 protein: CASSLQGADGELFF; CDR3 DNA: TGTGCCAGCAGTTTACAGGGGGCGGACGGGGAGCTGTTTTTT
D gene: NA; V gene: TRBV20-1; J gene: TRBJ1-1; clone size: NA; CDR3 protein: CSAIKAAGFTEAFF; CDR3 DNA: TGCAGTGCTATCAAGGCAGCAGGATTCACTGAAGCTTTCTTT
D gene: NA; V gene: TRBV11-2; J gene: TRBJ1-6; clone size: NA; CDR3 protein: CASSQGQNSPLHF; CDR3 DNA: TGTGCCAGCAGCCAAGGACAGAATTCACCCCTCCACTTT
D gene: NA; V gene: TRBV6-5; J gene: TRBJ2-7; clone size: few; CDR3 protein: CASRLGSYEQYF; CDR3 DNA: TGTGCCAGCAGGTTAGGTTCCTACGAGCAGTACTTC
D gene: NA; V gene: TRBV11-3; J gene: TRBJ2-5; clone size: NA; CDR3 protein: CASSLQQQETQYF; CDR3 DNA: TGTGCCAGCAGCTTACAACAACAAGAGACCCAGTACTTC
D gene: NA; V gene: TRBV10-3; J gene: TRBJ1-4; clone size: few; CDR3 protein: CAISDLGPREKLFF; CDR3 DNA: TGTGCCATCAGTGATTTGGGGCCTAGAGAAAAACTGTTTTTT
D gene: NA; V gene: TRBV4-3; J gene: TRBJ2-1; clone size: NA; CDR3 protein: CASSQEQYNEQFF; CDR3 DNA: TGCGCCAGCAGCCAAGAACAGTACAATGAGCAGTTCTTC
D gene: NA; V gene: TRBV12-3/TRBV12-4; J gene: TRBJ2-4; clone size: many; CDR3 protein: CASSPRGLAKNIQYF; CDR3 DNA: TGTGCCAGCAGTCCCCGGGGCCTCGCCAAAAACATTCAGTACTTC
D gene: TRBD1; V gene: TRBV7-2; J gene: TRBJ2-1; clone size: many; CDR3 protein: CASSLFTGGYNEQFF; CDR3 DNA: TGTGCCAGCAGCTTATTCACAGGGGGCTACAATGAGCAGTTCTTC
D gene: TRBD1; V gene: TRBV4-1; J gene: TRBJ2-1; clone size: few; CDR3 protein: CASSQDRGSSYNEQFF; CDR3 DNA: TGCGCCAGCAGCCAAGACAGGGGGAGCTCCTACAATGAGCAGTTCTTC
D gene: NA; V gene: TRBV6-2/TRBV6-3; J gene: TRBJ1-5; clone size: NA; CDR3 protein: CASSYPRGQGKDQPQHF; CDR3 DNA: TGTGCCAGCAGTTACCCGCGGGGGCAGGGAAAGGATCAGCCCCAGCATTTT
D gene: TRBD2; V gene: TRBV20-1; J gene: TRBJ2-3; clone size: few; CDR3 protein: CSASGLAGGQDTQYF; CDR3 DNA: TGCAGTGCTTCGGGACTAGCGGGAGGGCAGGATACGCAGTATTTT
D gene: NA; V gene: TRBV6-2/TRBV6-3; J gene: TRBJ2-3; clone size: NA; CDR3 protein: CASSYQGLETDTQYF; CDR3 DNA: TGTGCCAGCAGTTACCAAGGTCTAGAAACAGATACGCAGTATTTT
D gene: TRBD1; V gene: TRBV6-5; J gene: TRBJ2-7; clone size: few; CDR3 protein: CASSYSGQGPYEQYF; CDR3 DNA: TGTGCCAGCAGTTACTCGGGACAGGGACCCTACGAGCAGTACTTC
D gene: TRBD1; V gene: TRBV6-1; J gene: TRBJ2-1; clone size: NA; CDR3 protein: CASRPTGGTYNEQFF; CDR3 DNA: TGTGCCAGCAGGCCGACAGGGGGTACCTACAATGAGCAGTTCTTC
D gene: TRBD2; V gene: TRBV2; J gene: TRBJ2-2; clone size: NA; CDR3 protein: CASSEGLAANTGELFF; CDR3 DNA: TGTGCCAGCAGTGAGGGACTAGCGGCGAACACCGGGGAGCTGTTTTTT
D gene: NA; V gene: TRBV20-1; J gene: TRBJ2-7; clone size: few; CDR3 protein: CSARVGGVYEQYF; CDR3 DNA: TGCAGTGCTAGAGTTGGGGGAGTTTACGAGCAGTACTTC
D gene: NA; V gene: TRBV15; J gene: TRBJ2-5; clone size: NA; CDR3 protein: CATSSGGTQETQYF; CDR3 DNA: TGTGCCACCAGCAGCGGCGGCACACAAGAGACCCAGTACTTC
D gene: TRBD1; V gene: TRBV7-2; J gene: TRBJ1-6; clone size: NA; CDR3 protein: CASSPRTGAASPLHF; CDR3 DNA: TGTGCCAGCAGCCCTCGGACAGGGGCGGCGTCACCCCTCCACTTT
D gene: NA; V gene: TRBV6-1; J gene: TRBJ1-5; clone size: few; CDR3 protein: CASTPGVIDSNQPQHF; CDR3 DNA: TGTGCCAGCACCCCTGGGGTAATAGATAGCAATCAGCCCCAGCATTTT
D gene: NA; V gene: TRBV12-3/TRBV12-4; J gene: TRBJ2-3; clone size: NA; CDR3 protein: CASSLISGYTDTQYF; CDR3 DNA: TGTGCCAGCAGCCTAATTAGCGGATACACAGATACGCAGTATTTT
D gene: NA; V gene: TRBV14; J gene: TRBJ2-3; clone size: few; CDR3 protein: CASSPESSALSTDTQYF; CDR3 DNA: TGTGCCAGCAGCCCCGAGTCCAGCGCCCTTAGCACAGATACGCAGTATTTT
D gene: TRBD2; V gene: TRBV4-3; J gene: TRBJ2-1; clone size: many; CDR3 protein: CASSQAMGGDYNNEQFF; CDR3 DNA: TGCGCCAGCAGCCAAGCGATGGGTGGGGACTACAACAATGAGCAGTTCTTC
D gene: NA; V gene: TRBV20-1; J gene: TRBJ2-3; clone size: few; CDR3 protein: CSAAARGPDTQYF; CDR3 DNA: TGCAGTGCTGCCGCTAGGGGCCCAGATACGCAGTATTTT
D gene: NA; V gene: TRBV6-1; J gene: TRBJ2-5; clone size: few; CDR3 protein: CASSGGGPQETQYF; CDR3 DNA: TGTGCCAGCAGTGGGGGGGGGCCCCAAGAGACCCAGTACTTC
D gene: NA; V gene: TRBV11-2; J gene: TRBJ2-7; clone size: many; CDR3 protein: CASSLTGHEQYF; CDR3 DNA: TGTGCCAGCAGTTTAACAGGGCACGAGCAGTACTTC
D gene: TRBD1; V gene: TRBV7-2; J gene: TRBJ2-5; clone size: NA; CDR3 protein: CASSLDRGLETQYF; CDR3 DNA: TGTGCCAGCAGCCTGGACAGGGGGCTAGAGACCCAGTACTTC
D gene: TRBD2; V gene: TRBV29-1; J gene: TRBJ2-1; clone size: few; CDR3 protein: CCGGRSSASSYNEQFF; CDR3 DNA: TGTTGCGGGGGAAGGTCGTCGGCCAGCTCCTACAATGAGCAGTTCTTC
D gene: TRBD1; V gene: TRBV3-1; J gene: TRBJ2-5; clone size: NA; CDR3 protein: CASSRRTGRETQYF; CDR3 DNA: TGTGCCAGCAGCCGTCGGACAGGGAGGGAGACCCAGTACTTC